The source of this T cell receptor beta chain is a study of shared T cell receptors in the human thymus. The V gene lost 5 bases and the J gene lost 8 bases, with 15 bases spanning the gap. This CDR3 region has 14 residues. Germline-derived CDR1 and CDR2 are LNHDA and SQIVND (reference sequence). Clones were read by immunoSEQ multiplex PCR, and TCRdb kept only the in-frame ones, dropping some. The sample yields 640,000 or so clones, about 90% seen once. These records were also assigned to another study, of human thymus T cells. That paper states: The thymus was resected at corrective cardiac surgery. Use of V and J genes seemed skewed within the thymic and blood repertoires. Highly overlapping thymic repertoires among unrelated individuals were reported in related research.

V gene TRBV19 combines with J gene TRBJ2-2; possibly TRBD1 for D (6 bases). The sequencing sample was made of thymocytes. The clonotype comes from a boy in the first two years of life with a congenital heart defect. In nucleotides, the CDR3 is TGTGCCAGTAGTTCTGGACAGTCCTTAGGGGAGCTGTTTTTT. Translated, it gives CASSSGQSLGELFF. The full variable domain, completed using reference TRBV19 and TRBJ2-2, is DGGITQSPKYLFRKEGQNVTLSCEQNLNHDAMYWYRQDPGQGLRLIYYSQIVNDFQKGDIAEGYSVSREKKESFPLTVTSAQKNPTAFYLCASSSGQSLGELFFGEGSRLTVL.